This T cell receptor beta chain is from a study of T cells in Graves' hyperthyroidism and ophthalmopathy. The CDR3 regions of TCR beta were amplified from RNA transcripts. Using the HTBI primer set, a first-round RT-PCR was run on the TCR CDR3. MiXCR was run by TCRdb on the multiplex PCR reads, yielding one entry per CDR3 protein. The sample has about 410,000 distinct CDR3 sequences, roughly 14% seen once. Looked up from germline, CDR1 is DFQATT and CDR2 is SNEGSKA (reference sequence). V was pared by 0 bases and J by 6 bases, with 8 bases of the junction left unmatched. CDR3 size: 17 residues. The chain combines TRBV20-1 with TRBJ1-4, with 12 positions matching TRBD1. This TCR was recovered from a man between 18 and 29 years old with Graves' ophthalmopathy. The sequenced sample consisted of blood. The CDR3 nucleotides are TGCAGTGCTAGAGATAGGGGGACAGGGGGCTTTTATGAAAAACTGTTTTTT. Protein product: CSARDRGTGGFYEKLFF.